The entry below describes one TCR beta chain. Its antigen is not known. Germline V lookup: CDR1 DFQATT, CDR2 SNEGSKA (reference sequence). The V end lost 5 bases, the J end lost 2 bases, and 18 bases lay between the germline ends. CDR3 length: 16 residues. The data are from a study of T cell repertoires in cytomegalovirus infection. The overall study: Based on public TCR beta signatures, there were indications of CMV infection and of a matching HLA type.

Study-wide results and caveats: Totalled public TCR beta family frequency picked out people who carried CMV plus the relevant HLA. Dominating the ex vivo response were TCR beta clonotypes that were CMV-specific and HLA-C-restricted.

TCRdb ran MiXCR on the reads and lists one entry per CDR3 protein. This table holds about 260,000 distinct CDR3 sequences, roughly an eighth found once. The source material was PBMCs. V gene TRBV20-1 combines with J gene TRBJ1-4; possible D gene TRBD1, 5 bases. The sequence derives from a human donor in good health (CMV status not recorded). Some clones in this sample may be carry-over from other donors' samples. The CDR3 DNA follows: TGCAGTGCTGCGTGGTGGGGGAGCTGGACTAATGAAAAACTGTTTTTT. Protein sequence: CSAAWWGSWTNEKLFF.